This T cell receptor beta chain was captured in a study of low-dose radiotherapy and immunotherapy resistance in tumors (dated by TCRdb to the early 2020s). In terms of the full investigation: In Cohort 1, 0.5 Gy per fraction was delivered every 2 weeks, and a total PTV dose of 6.5 Gy was prescribed. Randomization of trial participants into treatment groups was not performed. Nivolumab and ipilimumab were both given intravenously, with nivolumab at a 240 mg flat dose every two weeks and ipilimumab at 1 mg/kg every six weeks. Every two weeks, patients got intravenous cyclophosphamide at 200 mg/m2, given one day ahead of each radiation and immunotherapy administration. Aspirin 300 mg was taken orally once daily by patients for four cycles, starting on cycle 1 day 1. The translational analysis covered eight patients: three from the first dose cohort and the first five from the second dose cohort. For Cohort 2, the dose was 1 Gy per fraction given every two weeks, adding up to 13 Gy in total across 26 weeks.

Sequencing relied on an Illumina HiSeq 2500. Superscript III and a set of TRAV- and TRBV-specific primers were used to synthesize first-strand cDNA, so that both TCRalpha and TCRbeta chains were covered. TCRs were amplified with Phusion for 20 PCR cycles, with a constant-region primer paired with the adapter attached to the V primers. Isolated mRNA was amplified with the MessageAmp II aRNA Amplification Kit, using a roughly 15-hour in vitro transcription at 37°C. The Dynabeads mRNA DIRECT Purification Kit was used to isolate the mRNA for TCR sequencing. Indexed Illumina adapters were added in a second Phusion PCR of about 26 cycles, and the PCR products were purified with AMPure XP beads. Regarding the original processing steps: Custom Perl scripts were used to pool TCR sequences that encoded the same protein, to remove out-of-frame sequences, and to calculate the abundance of each clonotype. TCR sequences supported by only a single read were excluded from analysis. Shannon entropy, Gini index, clonality, richness, and the frequency of TCRs shared between repertoires were included as repertoire metrics. TCRdb reprocessed the public reads (quality trimming at Q25 with fastp, clone calling with MiXCR) and kept in-frame beta chains. Rows with a matching CDR3 protein are joined into one entry that keeps the most common DNA and genes. TCRdb, not the original authors, processed these V and J calls. The sample table shows some 82,000 distinct CDR3 sequences, and around 18% are seen once. The ten most abundant clones make up 4.5% to 7.5% of the sample.

The table lists this clonotype with many counts. It has no known antigen specificity. Base qualities were left out, and no much larger clone turns up one base away. What this sample's time point label stands for: before trial treatment. Donors were enrolled in RACIN, a single-arm phase I dose-escalation trial combining nivolumab, ipilimumab, aspirin, low-dose cyclophosphamide and low-dose radiotherapy. Patients were eligible if they had advanced solid tumors that were TIL-negative. The TCR comes from a male donor with prostate cancer. The material sequenced was PBMCs, taken before treatment.

The DNA is as follows: TGTGCCAGCAGCTTGATCCTTAGCGGGAGTGGGCACACCGGGGAGCTGTTTTTT. Translated, it gives CASSLILSGSGHTGELFF. The chain uses TRBV5-6 and TRBJ2-2, with 9 junctional bases fitting TRBD2. From a lookup of the germline V gene, CDR1 and CDR2 are SGHDT and YYEEEE. From the cysteine up to the phenylalanine, the CDR3 has a length of 18 residues. The only DNA kept is the CDR3, 54 bases in frame from the first base. Trimmed from V: 1 base; trimmed from J: 3 bases; junction bases lacking a gene match: 10. The variable domain in full, with residues beyond the CDR3 obtained from the reference TRBV5-6 and TRBJ2-2 genes, is DAGVTQSPTHLIKTRGQQVTLRCSPKSGHDTVSWYQQALGQGPQFIFQYYEEEERQRGNFPDRFSGHQFPNYSSELNVNALLLGDSALYLCASSLILSGSGHTGELFFGEGSRLTVL.